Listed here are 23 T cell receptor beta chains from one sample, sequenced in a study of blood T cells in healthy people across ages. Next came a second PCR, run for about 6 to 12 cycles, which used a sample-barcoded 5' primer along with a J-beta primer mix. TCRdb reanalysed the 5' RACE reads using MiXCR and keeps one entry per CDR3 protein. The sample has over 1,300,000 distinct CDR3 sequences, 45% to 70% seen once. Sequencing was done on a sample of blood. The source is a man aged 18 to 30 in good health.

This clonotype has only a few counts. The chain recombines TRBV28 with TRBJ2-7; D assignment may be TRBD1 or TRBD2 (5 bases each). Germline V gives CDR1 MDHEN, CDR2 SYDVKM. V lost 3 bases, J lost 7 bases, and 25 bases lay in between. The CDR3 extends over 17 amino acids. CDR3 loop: CASSFWAGDGFGEEQYF. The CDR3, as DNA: TGTGCCAGCAGTTTCTGGGCTGGGGACGGTTTCGGGGAGGAGCAGTACTTC.

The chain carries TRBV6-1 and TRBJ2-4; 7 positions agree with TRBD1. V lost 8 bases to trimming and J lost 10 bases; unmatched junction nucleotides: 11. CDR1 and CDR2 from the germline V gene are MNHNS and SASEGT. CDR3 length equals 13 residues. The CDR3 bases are TGTGCCAGCGGAAGGCCGGGACAGCAGATTCAGTACTTC. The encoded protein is CASGRPGQQIQYF.

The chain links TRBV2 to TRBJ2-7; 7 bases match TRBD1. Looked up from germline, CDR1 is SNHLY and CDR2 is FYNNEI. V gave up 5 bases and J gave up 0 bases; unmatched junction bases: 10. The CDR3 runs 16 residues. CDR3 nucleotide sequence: TGTGCCAGCAGTTTCCTGGGGACAGCGAGCTCCTACGAGCAGTACTTC. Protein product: CASSFLGTASSYEQYF.

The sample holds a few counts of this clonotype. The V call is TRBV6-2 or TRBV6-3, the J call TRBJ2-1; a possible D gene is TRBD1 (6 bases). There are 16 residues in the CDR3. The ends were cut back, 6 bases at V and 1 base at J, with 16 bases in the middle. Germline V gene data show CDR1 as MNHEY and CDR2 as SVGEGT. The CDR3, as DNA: TGTGCCAGCAGCCCACTGACAGGAGGATCCTACAATGAGCAGTTCTTC. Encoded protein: CASSPLTGGSYNEQFF.

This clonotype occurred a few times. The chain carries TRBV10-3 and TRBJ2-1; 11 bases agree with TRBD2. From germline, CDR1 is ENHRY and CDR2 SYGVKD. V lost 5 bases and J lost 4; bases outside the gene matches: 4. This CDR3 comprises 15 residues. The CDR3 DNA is TGTGCCATCAGTAATCTAGCGGGGGGTTACAATGAGCAGTTCTTC. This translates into CAISNLAGGYNEQFF.

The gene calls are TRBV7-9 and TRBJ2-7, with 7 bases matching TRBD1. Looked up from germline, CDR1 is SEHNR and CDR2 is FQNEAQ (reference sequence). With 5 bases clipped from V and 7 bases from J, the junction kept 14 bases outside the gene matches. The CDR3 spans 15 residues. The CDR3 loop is CASSPRTGYYNEQYF. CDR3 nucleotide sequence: TGTGCCAGCAGCCCAAGGACAGGTTACTACAATGAGCAGTACTTC.

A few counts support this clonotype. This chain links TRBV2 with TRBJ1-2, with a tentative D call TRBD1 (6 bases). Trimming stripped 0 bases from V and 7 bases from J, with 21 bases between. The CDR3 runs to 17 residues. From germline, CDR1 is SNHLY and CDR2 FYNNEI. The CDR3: CASSEAKGTPGEGGYTF. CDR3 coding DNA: TGTGCCAGCAGTGAAGCTAAAGGGACGCCAGGGGAAGGTGGCTACACCTTC.

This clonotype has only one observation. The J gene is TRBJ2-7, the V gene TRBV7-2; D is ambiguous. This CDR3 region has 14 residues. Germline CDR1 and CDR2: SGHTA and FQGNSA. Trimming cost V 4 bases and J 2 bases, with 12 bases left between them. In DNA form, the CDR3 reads TGTGCCAGCAGCTCCCGGACCGAGGCCTACGAGCAGTACTTC. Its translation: CASSSRTEAYEQYF. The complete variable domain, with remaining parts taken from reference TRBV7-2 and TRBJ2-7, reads GAGVSQSPSNKVTEKGKDVELRCDPISGHTALYWYRQSLGQGLEFLIYFQGNSAPDKSGLPSDRFSAERTGGSVSTLTIQRTQQEDSAVYLCASSSRTEAYEQYFGPGTRLTVT.

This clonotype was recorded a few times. The CDR3 reads CASNQRGGDDEQFF. The DNA of the CDR3 is TGTGCCAGCAACCAAAGGGGGGGAGACGATGAGCAGTTCTTC. V and J are TRBV28 and TRBJ2-1, with D maybe TRBD2 (7 bases). The V gene's germline CDR1 is MDHEN and CDR2 SYDVKM. This CDR3 is built from 14 residues. Trimming pared 7 bases from V and 8 bases from J, leaving 18 bases between.

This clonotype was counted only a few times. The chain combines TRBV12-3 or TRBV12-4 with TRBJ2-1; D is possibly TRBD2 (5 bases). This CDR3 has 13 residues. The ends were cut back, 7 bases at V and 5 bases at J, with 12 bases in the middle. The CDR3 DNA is TGTGCCAGCACCCCCGGACTTCACAATGAGCAGTTCTTC. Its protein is CASTPGLHNEQFF.

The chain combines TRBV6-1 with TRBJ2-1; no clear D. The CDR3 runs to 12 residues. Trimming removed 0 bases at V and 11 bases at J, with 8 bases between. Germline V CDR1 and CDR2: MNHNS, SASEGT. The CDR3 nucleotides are TGTGCCAGCAGTGAAGCCAGGTATAAGCAGTTCTTC. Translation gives CASSEARYKQFF.

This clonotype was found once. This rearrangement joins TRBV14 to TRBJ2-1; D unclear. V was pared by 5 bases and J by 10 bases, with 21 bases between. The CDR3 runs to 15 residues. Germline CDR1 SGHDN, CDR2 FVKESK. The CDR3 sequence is CASSTKTKPTLEQFF. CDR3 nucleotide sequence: TGTGCCAGCAGCACAAAAACTAAACCGACTTTAGAGCAGTTCTTC.

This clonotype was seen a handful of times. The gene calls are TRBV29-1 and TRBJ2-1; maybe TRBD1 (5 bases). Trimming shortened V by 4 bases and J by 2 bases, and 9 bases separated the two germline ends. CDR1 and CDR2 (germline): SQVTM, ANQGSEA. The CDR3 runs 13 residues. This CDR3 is CSVAETAYNEQFF. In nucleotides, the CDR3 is TGCAGCGTTGCTGAGACAGCCTACAATGAGCAGTTCTTC.

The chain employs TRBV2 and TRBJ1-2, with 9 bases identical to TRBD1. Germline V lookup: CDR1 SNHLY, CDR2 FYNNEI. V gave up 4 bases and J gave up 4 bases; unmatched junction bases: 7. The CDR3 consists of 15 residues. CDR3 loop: CASSARTGAGYGYTF. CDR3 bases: TGTGCCAGCAGTGCCAGGACAGGGGCGGGCTATGGCTACACCTTC.

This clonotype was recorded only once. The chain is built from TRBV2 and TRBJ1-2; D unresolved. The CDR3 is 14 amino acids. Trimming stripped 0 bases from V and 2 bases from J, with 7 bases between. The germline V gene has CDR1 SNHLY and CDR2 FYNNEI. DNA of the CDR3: TGTGCCAGCAGTGAAGCGGGCCTAAACTATGGCTACACCTTC. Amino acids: CASSEAGLNYGYTF. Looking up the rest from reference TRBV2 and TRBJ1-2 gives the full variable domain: EPEVTQTPSHQVTQMGQEVILRCVPISNHLYFYWYRQILGQKVEFLVSFYNNEISEKSEIFDDQFSVERPDGSNFTLKIRSTKLEDSAMYFCASSEAGLNYGYTFGSGTRLTVV.

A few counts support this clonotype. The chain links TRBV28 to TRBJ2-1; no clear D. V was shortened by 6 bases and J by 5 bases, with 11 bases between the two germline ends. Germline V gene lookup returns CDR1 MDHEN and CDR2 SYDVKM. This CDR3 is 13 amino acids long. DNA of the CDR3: TGTGCCAGCAGCCCCCGGAATGACAATGAGCAGTTCTTC. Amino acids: CASSPRNDNEQFF.

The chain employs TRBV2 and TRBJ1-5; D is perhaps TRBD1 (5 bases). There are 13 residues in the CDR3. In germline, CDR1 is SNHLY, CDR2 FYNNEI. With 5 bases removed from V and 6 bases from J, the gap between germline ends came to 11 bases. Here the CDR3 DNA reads TGTGCCAGCAGTAGCAGGGTTGGTCAGCCCCAGCATTTT. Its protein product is CASSSRVGQPQHF.

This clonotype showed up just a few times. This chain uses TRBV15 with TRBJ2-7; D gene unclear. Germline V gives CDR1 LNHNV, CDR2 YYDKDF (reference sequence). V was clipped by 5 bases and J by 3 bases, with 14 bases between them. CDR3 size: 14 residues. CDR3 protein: CATSPSLLRYEQYF. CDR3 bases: TGTGCCACCAGCCCTTCTTTATTACGCTACGAGCAGTACTTC.

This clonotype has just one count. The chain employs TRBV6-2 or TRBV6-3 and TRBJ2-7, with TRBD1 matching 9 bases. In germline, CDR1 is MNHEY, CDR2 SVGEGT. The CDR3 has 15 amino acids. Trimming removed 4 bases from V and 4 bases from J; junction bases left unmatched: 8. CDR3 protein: CASSSLRDRVYEQYF. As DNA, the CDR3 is TGTGCCAGCAGTTCGCTCCGGGACAGGGTTTACGAGCAGTACTTC.

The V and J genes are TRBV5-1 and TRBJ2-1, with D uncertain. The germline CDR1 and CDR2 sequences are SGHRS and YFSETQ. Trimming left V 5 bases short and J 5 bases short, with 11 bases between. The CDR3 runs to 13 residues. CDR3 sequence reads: CASRLQINNEQFF. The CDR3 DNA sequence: TGCGCCAGCAGGCTCCAAATTAACAATGAGCAGTTCTTC.

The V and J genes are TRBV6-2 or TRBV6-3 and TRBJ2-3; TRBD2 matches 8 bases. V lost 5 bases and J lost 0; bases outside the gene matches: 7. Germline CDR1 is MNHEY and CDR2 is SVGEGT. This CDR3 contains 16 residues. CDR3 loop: CASSRRLAMSTDTQYF. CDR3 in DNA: TGTGCCAGCAGTCGAAGACTAGCGATGAGCACAGATACGCAGTATTTT.

The CDR3 sequence is CAAAGKNTGELFF. Written as DNA, the CDR3 is TGTGCCGCTGCAGGGAAGAACACCGGGGAGCTGTTTTTT. V usage is TRBV24-1 and J usage is TRBJ2-2, with a weak D call TRBD1 (5 bases). The CDR3 runs 13 residues. The germline CDR1 and CDR2 sequences are KGHDR and SFDVKD. Trimming took off 12 bases at V and 1 base at J, with 11 bases between the two ends.

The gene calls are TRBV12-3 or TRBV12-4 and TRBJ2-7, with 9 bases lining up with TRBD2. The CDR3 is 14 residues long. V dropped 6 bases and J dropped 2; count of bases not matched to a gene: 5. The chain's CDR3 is CASRVSGSAYEQYF. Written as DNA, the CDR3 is TGTGCCAGCAGAGTTAGCGGGAGCGCCTACGAGCAGTACTTC.